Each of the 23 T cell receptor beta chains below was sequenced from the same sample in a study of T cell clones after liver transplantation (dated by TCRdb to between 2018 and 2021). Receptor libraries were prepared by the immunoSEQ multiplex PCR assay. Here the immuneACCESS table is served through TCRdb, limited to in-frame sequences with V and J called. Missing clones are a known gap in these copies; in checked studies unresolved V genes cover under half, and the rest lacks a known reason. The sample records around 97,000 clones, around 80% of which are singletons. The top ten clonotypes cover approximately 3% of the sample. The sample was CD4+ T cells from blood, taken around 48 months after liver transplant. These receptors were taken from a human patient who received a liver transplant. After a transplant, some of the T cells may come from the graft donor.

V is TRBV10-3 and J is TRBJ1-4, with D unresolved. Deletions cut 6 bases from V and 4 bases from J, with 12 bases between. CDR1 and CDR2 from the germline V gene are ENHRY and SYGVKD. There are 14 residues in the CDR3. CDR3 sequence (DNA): TGTGCCATCAGGAACACAGCCAATAATGAAAAACTGTTTTTT. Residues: CAIRNTANNEKLFF.

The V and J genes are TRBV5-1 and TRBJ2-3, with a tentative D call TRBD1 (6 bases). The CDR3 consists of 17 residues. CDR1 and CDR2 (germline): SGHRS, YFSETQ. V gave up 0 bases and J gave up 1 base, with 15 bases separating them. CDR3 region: CASSLGTDTIRTDTQYF. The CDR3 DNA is TGCGCCAGCAGCTTGGGGACAGACACCATTCGCACAGATACGCAGTATTTT.

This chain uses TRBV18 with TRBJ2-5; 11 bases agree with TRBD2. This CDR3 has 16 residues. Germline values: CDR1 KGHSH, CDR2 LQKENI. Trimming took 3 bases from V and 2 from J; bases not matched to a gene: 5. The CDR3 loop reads CASSPGTSGIQETQYF. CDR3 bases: TGTGCCAGCTCACCCGGGACTAGCGGAATACAAGAGACCCAGTACTTC.

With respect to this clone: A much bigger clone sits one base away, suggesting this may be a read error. The CDR3 is CASRGAGPSMNSPLHF. The CDR3 nucleotides are TGTGCCAGCAGGGGGGCGGGACCCTCAATGAATTCACCCCTCCACTTT. This chain uses TRBV5-4 with TRBJ1-6; D might be TRBD1 (6 bases). The V gene lost 5 bases and the J gene lost 7 bases, with 19 bases spanning the gap. The CDR3 consists of 16 residues. CDR1 is SGHNT, CDR2 YYREEE, per germline (reference sequence). Filled out from reference TRBV5-4 and TRBJ1-6, the complete variable domain reads ETGVTQSPTHLIKTRGQQVTLRCSSQSGHNTVSWYQQALGQGPQFIFQYYREEENGRGNFPPRFSGLQFPNYSSELNVNALELDDSALYLCASRGAGPSMNSPLHFGNGTRLTVT.

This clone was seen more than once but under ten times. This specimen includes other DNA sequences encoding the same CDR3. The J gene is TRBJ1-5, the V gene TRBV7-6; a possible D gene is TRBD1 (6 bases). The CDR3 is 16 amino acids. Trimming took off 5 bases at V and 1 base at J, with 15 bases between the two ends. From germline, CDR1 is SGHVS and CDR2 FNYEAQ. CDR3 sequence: CASSRGGIRSNQPQHF. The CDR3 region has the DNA TGTGCCAGCAGCAGAGGGGGGATCCGGAGCAATCAGCCCCAGCATTTT. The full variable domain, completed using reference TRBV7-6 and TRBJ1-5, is GAGVSQSPRYKVTKRGQDVALRCDPISGHVSLYWYRQALGQGPEFLTYFNYEAQQDKSGLPNDRFSAERPEGSISTLTIQRTEQRDSAMYRCASSRGGIRSNQPQHFGDGTRLSIL.

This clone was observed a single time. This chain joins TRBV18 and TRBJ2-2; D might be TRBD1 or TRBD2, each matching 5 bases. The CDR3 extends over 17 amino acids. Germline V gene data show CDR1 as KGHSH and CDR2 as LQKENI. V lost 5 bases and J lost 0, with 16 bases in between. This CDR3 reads CASSLTPGTTNTGELFF. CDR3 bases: TGTGCCAGCTCATTGACCCCCGGGACGACGAACACCGGGGAGCTGTTTTTT.

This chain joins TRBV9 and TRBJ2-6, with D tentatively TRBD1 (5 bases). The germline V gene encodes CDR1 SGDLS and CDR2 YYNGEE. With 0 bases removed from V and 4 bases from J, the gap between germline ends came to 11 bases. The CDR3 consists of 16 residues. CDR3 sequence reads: CASSVAPQGGANVLTF. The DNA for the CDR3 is TGTGCCAGCAGCGTAGCCCCCCAGGGAGGGGCCAACGTCCTGACTTTC.

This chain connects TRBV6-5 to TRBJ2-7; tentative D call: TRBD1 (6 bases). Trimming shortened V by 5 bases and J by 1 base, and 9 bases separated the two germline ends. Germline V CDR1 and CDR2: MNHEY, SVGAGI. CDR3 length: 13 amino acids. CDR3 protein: CASSVTGSYEQYF. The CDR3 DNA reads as TGTGCCAGCAGTGTCACAGGGTCCTACGAGCAGTACTTC.

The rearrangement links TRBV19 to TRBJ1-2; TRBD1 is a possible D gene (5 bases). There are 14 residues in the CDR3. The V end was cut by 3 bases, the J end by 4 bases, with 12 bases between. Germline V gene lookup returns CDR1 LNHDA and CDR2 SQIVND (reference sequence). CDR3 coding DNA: TGTGCCAGTAGTATGGCAGGGATCAGCTATGGCTACACCTTC. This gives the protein CASSMAGISYGYTF.

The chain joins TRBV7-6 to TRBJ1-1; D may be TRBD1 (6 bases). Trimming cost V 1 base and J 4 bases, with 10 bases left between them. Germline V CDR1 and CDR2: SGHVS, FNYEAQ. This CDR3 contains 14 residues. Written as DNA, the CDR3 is TGTGCCAGCAGCTTAGGGGGGGCCGTCACTGAAGCTTTCTTT. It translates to CASSLGGAVTEAFF.

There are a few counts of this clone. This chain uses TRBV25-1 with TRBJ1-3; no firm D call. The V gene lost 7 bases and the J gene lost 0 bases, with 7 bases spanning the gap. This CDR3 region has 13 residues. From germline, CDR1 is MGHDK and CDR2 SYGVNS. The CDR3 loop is CASNGFSGNTIYF. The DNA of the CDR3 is TGTGCCAGCAATGGCTTCTCTGGAAACACCATATATTTT.

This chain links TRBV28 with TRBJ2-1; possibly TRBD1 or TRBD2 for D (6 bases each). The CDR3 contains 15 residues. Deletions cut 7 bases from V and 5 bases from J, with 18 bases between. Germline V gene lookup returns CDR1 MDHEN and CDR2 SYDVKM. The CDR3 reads CASTPRGAPHNEQFF. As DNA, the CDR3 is TGTGCCAGCACCCCAAGGGGGGCCCCCCACAATGAGCAGTTCTTC.

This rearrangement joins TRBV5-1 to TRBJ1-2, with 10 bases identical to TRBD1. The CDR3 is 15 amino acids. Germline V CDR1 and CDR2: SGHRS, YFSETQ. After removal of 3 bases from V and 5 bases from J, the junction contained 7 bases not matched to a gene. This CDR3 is CASSSGGTGEYGYTF. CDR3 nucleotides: TGCGCCAGCAGCTCTGGCGGGACAGGGGAATATGGCTACACCTTC.

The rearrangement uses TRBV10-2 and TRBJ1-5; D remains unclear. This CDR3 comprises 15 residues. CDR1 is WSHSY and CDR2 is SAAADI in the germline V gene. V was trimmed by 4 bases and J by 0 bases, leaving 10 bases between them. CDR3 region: CASSVGRHSNQPQHF. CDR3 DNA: TGCGCCAGCAGTGTTGGCAGGCATAGCAATCAGCCCCAGCATTTT.

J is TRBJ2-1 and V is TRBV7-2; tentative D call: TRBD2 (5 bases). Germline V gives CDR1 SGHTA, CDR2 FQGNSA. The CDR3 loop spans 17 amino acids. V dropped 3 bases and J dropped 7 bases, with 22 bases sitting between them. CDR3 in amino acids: CASSLRTSRLTGNEQFF. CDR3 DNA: TGTGCCAGCAGCTTGAGGACTTCAAGACTCACCGGTAATGAGCAGTTCTTC.

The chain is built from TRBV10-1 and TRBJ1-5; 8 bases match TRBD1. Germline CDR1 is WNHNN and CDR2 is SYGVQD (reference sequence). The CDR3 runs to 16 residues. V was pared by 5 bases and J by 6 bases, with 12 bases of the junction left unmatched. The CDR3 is CASSSGRTGRSQPQHF. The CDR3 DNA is TGCGCCAGCAGTTCAGGTCGGACAGGGAGGAGTCAGCCCCAGCATTTT.

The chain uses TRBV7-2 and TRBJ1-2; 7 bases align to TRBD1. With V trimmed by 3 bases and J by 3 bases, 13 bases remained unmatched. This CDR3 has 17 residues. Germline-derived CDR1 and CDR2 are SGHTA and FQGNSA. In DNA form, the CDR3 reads TGTGCCAGCAGCTTCCTCTTCCTCGGACAGGTTGACTATGGCTACACCTTC. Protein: CASSFLFLGQVDYGYTF.

CDR3 nucleotides: TGTGCCAGCAGCCCCGCTGGGAGTGGGGGTGAAAAACTGTTTTTT. Translated, it gives CASSPAGSGGEKLFF. The chain carries TRBV7-2 and TRBJ1-4, with TRBD1 as a possible D gene (5 bases). CDR3 length equals 15 residues. V lost 5 bases and J lost 7, with 17 bases in between. Germline CDR1 is SGHTA and CDR2 is FQGNSA. The variable domain in full, with the rest retrieved from reference TRBV7-2 and TRBJ1-4, is GAGVSQSPSNKVTEKGKDVELRCDPISGHTALYWYRQSLGQGLEFLIYFQGNSAPDKSGLPSDRFSAERTGGSVSTLTIQRTQQEDSAVYLCASSPAGSGGEKLFFGSGTQLSVL.

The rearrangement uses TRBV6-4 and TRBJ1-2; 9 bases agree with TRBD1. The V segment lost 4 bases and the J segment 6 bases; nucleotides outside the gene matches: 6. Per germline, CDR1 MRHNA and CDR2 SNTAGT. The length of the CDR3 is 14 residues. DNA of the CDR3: TGTGCCAGCAGTGCATCGGGACAGGGCCATGGCTACACCTTC. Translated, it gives CASSASGQGHGYTF.

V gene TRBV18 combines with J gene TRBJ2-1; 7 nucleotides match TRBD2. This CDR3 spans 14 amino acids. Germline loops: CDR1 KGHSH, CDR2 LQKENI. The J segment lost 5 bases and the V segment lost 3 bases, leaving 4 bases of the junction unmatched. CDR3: CASSPWGGNNEQFF. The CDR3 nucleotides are TGTGCCAGCTCACCCTGGGGAGGGAACAATGAGCAGTTCTTC.

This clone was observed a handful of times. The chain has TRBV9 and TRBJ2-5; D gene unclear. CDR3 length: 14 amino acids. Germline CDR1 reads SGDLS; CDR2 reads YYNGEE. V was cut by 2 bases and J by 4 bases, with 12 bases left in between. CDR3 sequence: CASSVDLAGETQYF. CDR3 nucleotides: TGTGCCAGCAGCGTTGATCTGGCAGGAGAGACCCAGTACTTC.

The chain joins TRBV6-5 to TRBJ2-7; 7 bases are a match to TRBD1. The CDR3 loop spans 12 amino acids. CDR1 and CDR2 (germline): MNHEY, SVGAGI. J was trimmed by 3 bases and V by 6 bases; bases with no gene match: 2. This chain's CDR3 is CASSRQGYEQYF. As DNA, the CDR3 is TGTGCCAGCAGCAGACAGGGCTACGAGCAGTACTTC.

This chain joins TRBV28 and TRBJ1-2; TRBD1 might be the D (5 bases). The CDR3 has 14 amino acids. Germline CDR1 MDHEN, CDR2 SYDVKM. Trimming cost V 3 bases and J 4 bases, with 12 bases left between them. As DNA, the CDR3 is TGTGCCAGCAGTTTTATTAGGGGAATCTATGGCTACACCTTC. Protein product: CASSFIRGIYGYTF.